Below are 30 T cell receptor beta chains sequenced from a single sample in a study of cytomegalovirus exposure and HLA in healthy donors. The study ran its PCR with 60 Vbeta and 13 Jbeta primers. Profiled with immunoSEQ multiplex PCR; TCRdb holds only in-frame clones, not every one. The repertoire consists of roughly 99,000 clones, with roughly 80% occurring once and the leading ten covering approximately 15%. The sample taken for sequencing was PBMCs. These receptors all stem from a man in his 60s in good health and CMV-seropositive.

The chain links TRBV4-1 to TRBJ2-1; TRBD1 agrees at 9 bases. Germline V lookup: CDR1 MGHRA, CDR2 YSYEKL. The junction had 6 bases not matched to a gene; V was cut back by 1 base and J by 5 bases. The CDR3 loop spans 16 amino acids. CDR3 DNA sequence: TGCGCCAGCAGCCAAGTCAGGGACAGGGCTAACAATGAGCAGTTCTTC. It yields the protein CASSQVRDRANNEQFF.

This clone was picked up a small number of times. This chain links TRBV6-5 with TRBJ2-5; possibly TRBD2 for D (6 bases). Germline values: CDR1 MNHEY, CDR2 SVGAGI. Trimming stripped 6 bases from V and 4 bases from J, with 12 bases between. The CDR3 consists of 13 residues. CDR3 bases: TGTGCCAGCAGCATGGGGGGAGGAGAGACCCAGTACTTC. Translated: CASSMGGGETQYF.

The chain combines TRBV7-6 with TRBJ1-2; a weak D match, TRBD1 (5 bases). CDR1 is SGHVS and CDR2 is FNYEAQ in the germline V gene. Between the trimmed V and J ends, which lost 0 bases and 6 bases, there was a span of 20 bases. This CDR3 region has 17 residues. CDR3 sequence: CASSLALTQAGEDGYTF. As DNA, the CDR3 is TGTGCCAGCAGCTTAGCGCTAACACAGGCGGGGGAGGATGGCTACACCTTC.

This chain uses TRBV6-5 with TRBJ2-7; TRBD1 aligns across 7 bases. Germline values: CDR1 MNHEY, CDR2 SVGAGI. The CDR3 consists of 15 residues. V lost 0 bases, J lost 1 base, and 3 bases stayed unmatched. This chain's CDR3 is CASSYSRDRSYEQYF. DNA for the CDR3: TGTGCCAGCAGTTACTCGAGGGACAGATCCTACGAGCAGTACTTC.

The chain uses TRBV30 and TRBJ1-6; the D gene is possibly TRBD1 (6 bases). Per germline, CDR1 GTSNPN and CDR2 SVGIG (reference sequence). This CDR3 has 12 amino acids. The V and J ends lost 4 bases and 8 bases respectively, with 9 bases between them. The CDR3 spells CAWNRDDSPLHF. The CDR3 DNA follows: TGTGCCTGGAACAGGGATGATTCACCCCTCCACTTT.

This chain connects TRBV7-8 to TRBJ2-4, with TRBD1 identical over 9 bases. CDR1 SGHVS and CDR2 FQNEAQ come from the germline V gene. V lost 0 bases, J lost 6 bases, and 0 bases stayed unmatched. The CDR3 runs to 14 residues. CDR3 residues: CASSLAGQGNIQYF. For the CDR3, the DNA is TGTGCCAGCAGCTTAGCGGGACAGGGAAACATTCAGTACTTC.

This clone came up once. This chain joins TRBV4-1 and TRBJ1-2; tentatively, D is TRBD1 (5 bases). Trimming took 1 base from V and 6 from J, leaving 12 bases between them. Germline CDR1 is MGHRA and CDR2 is YSYEKL. The CDR3 totals 14 residues. The CDR3 DNA reads TGCGCCAGCAGCCAAGGCCGCAGGGCGAATGGCTACACCTTC. It translates to CASSQGRRANGYTF.

The rearrangement links TRBV9 to TRBJ2-7, with TRBD2 matching over 7 bases. Germline assignment: CDR1 SGDLS and CDR2 YYNGEE. This CDR3 is 18 amino acids long. V shed 0 bases, J shed 3 bases, and the junction held 15 bases outside the gene matches. DNA for the CDR3: TGTGCCAGCAGCGTAGGGGGCGCCCCCAGGAGCGGGGTCTACGAGCAGTACTTC. Translation gives CASSVGGAPRSGVYEQYF.

CDR3 protein: CASSSSDRQGYTF. The CDR3 DNA reads as TGTGCCAGCAGTTCGTCGGACAGGCAGGGCTACACCTTC. The V call is TRBV27, the J call TRBJ1-2; 7 nucleotides agree with TRBD1. V lost 4 bases, J lost 8 bases, and 7 bases stayed unmatched. This CDR3 comprises 13 residues. CDR1 MNHEY and CDR2 SMNVEV come from the germline V gene (reference sequence).

This chain connects TRBV29-1 to TRBJ2-7, with 8 bases aligning to TRBD1. V shed 5 bases and J 3 bases; nucleotides not matched to a gene: 3. Germline CDR1 reads SQVTM; CDR2 reads ANQGSEA. The CDR3 is made up of 12 amino acids. The CDR3 loop reads CSVSGQGYEQYF. CDR3 coding DNA: TGCAGCGTTTCAGGACAGGGCTACGAGCAGTACTTC.

This chain uses TRBV2 with TRBJ2-5; the match to TRBD2 covers 9 bases. J gave up 2 bases and V 5 bases, and 6 bases lay outside the gene matches. This CDR3 has 15 amino acids. The germline V gene encodes CDR1 SNHLY and CDR2 FYNNEI. DNA for the CDR3: TGTGCCAGCAGTTTAGCGGGGGTATATCAAGAGACCCAGTACTTC. Amino acid sequence: CASSLAGVYQETQYF.

This chain joins TRBV28 and TRBJ2-5; D possibly corresponds to TRBD2 (7 bases). The germline CDR1 and CDR2 sequences are MDHEN and SYDVKM. V lost 4 bases and J lost 7, with 13 bases in between. The CDR3 is 13 residues long. CDR3 in amino acids: CASSSRGPGTQYF. In nucleotides, the CDR3 is TGTGCCAGCAGTTCGCGGGGGCCCGGGACCCAGTACTTC.

The rearrangement links TRBV9 to TRBJ1-5; 9 nucleotides line up with TRBD1. Germline trimming cut 2 bases from V and 8 bases from J; bases unmatched to any gene: 2. Germline CDR1 SGDLS, CDR2 YYNGEE. CDR3 size: 13 residues. CDR3 in amino acids: CASSVRTGEPQHF. DNA of the CDR3: TGTGCCAGCAGCGTGCGGACAGGGGAGCCCCAGCATTTT. Full variable domain (rest looked up from reference TRBV9 and TRBJ1-5): DSGVTQTPKHLITATGQRVTLRCSPRSGDLSVYWYQQSLDQGLQFLIQYYNGEERAKGNILERFSAQQFPDLHSELNLSSLELGDSALYFCASSVRTGEPQHFGDGTRLSIL.

This clone occurred a few times. This sequence joins TRBV5-8 and TRBJ2-2; 7 bases map to TRBD1. The CDR3 is made up of 15 amino acids. V dropped 4 bases and J dropped 1; count of bases not matched to a gene: 4. Germline-derived CDR1 and CDR2 are SGHTS and YDEGEE. CDR3 amino acids: CASSPGQWNTGELFF. CDR3 in DNA: TGTGCCAGCAGCCCGGGACAGTGGAACACCGGGGAGCTGTTTTTT.

This clone was recorded a few times. This chain uses TRBV6-5 with TRBJ1-6, with unresolved D. This CDR3 comprises 12 residues. V was shortened by 5 bases and J by 9 bases, with 8 bases between the two germline ends. The germline CDR1 and CDR2 sequences are MNHEY and SVGAGI. For the CDR3, the DNA is TGTGCCAGCAGTGACGGGGTTTCACCCCTCCACTTT. Its protein product is CASSDGVSPLHF.

The chain uses TRBV6-1 and TRBJ2-2; the D gene is possibly TRBD2 (7 bases). V lost 1 base, J lost 6 bases, and 12 bases lay in between. The CDR3 extends over 15 amino acids. CDR1 and CDR2 from the germline V gene are MNHNS and SASEGT. CDR3 nucleotide sequence: TGTGCCAGCAGTGAAGTCGGGGGGCGGTCCGGGGAGCTGTTTTTT. This translates into CASSEVGGRSGELFF.

This sequence joins TRBV27 and TRBJ1-4; 10 bases are shared with TRBD1. The germline gives CDR1 MNHEY, CDR2 SMNVEV (reference sequence). The ends lost 4 bases at V and 8 bases at J; junction bases unmatched: 7. The CDR3 sequence is 15 residues long. CDR3 loop: CASSSMGQGREKLFF. The CDR3 nucleotides read TGTGCCAGCAGTTCAATGGGACAGGGGCGCGAAAAACTGTTTTTT.

V gene TRBV5-6 combines with J gene TRBJ2-5; 11 nucleotides line up with TRBD2. V was clipped by 4 bases and J by 1 base; unmatched bases: 6. The CDR3 covers 16 residues. Germline V gene data show CDR1 as SGHDT and CDR2 as YYEEEE. The CDR3 protein is CASSPRLAGIQETQYF. CDR3 DNA: TGTGCCAGCAGCCCGAGACTAGCGGGGATCCAAGAGACCCAGTACTTC. Drawing the rest from reference TRBV5-6 and TRBJ2-5, the complete variable domain is DAGVTQSPTHLIKTRGQQVTLRCSPKSGHDTVSWYQQALGQGPQFIFQYYEEEERQRGNFPDRFSGHQFPNYSSELNVNALLLGDSALYLCASSPRLAGIQETQYFGPGTRLLVL.

V gene TRBV30 combines with J gene TRBJ1-4; TRBD1 matches 7 bases. Germline CDR1 and CDR2: GTSNPN and SVGIG (reference sequence). With 5 bases clipped from V and 11 bases from J, the junction kept 8 bases outside the gene matches. This CDR3 has 12 residues. CDR3 in amino acids: CAWSGTVEKLFF. Here the CDR3 DNA reads TGTGCCTGGTCCGGGACAGTCGAGAAACTGTTTTTT.

The chain is built from TRBV14 and TRBJ2-1; TRBD2 matches at 10 bases. Per germline, CDR1 SGHDN and CDR2 FVKESK. Trimming cost V 2 bases and J 3 bases; bases outside gene matches: 1. CDR3 length equals 15 residues. The CDR3 reads CASSQLAGGYNEQFF. Here the CDR3 DNA reads TGTGCCAGCAGCCAATTAGCGGGGGGCTACAATGAGCAGTTCTTC.

This clone was seen more than once but under ten times. This chain uses TRBV4-1 with TRBJ2-7, with D possibly matching TRBD2 (5 bases). CDR1 and CDR2 from the germline V gene are MGHRA and YSYEKL. CDR3 length: 15 residues. Trimming removed 0 bases at V and 0 bases at J, with 9 bases between. The CDR3 DNA is TGCGCCAGCAGCCAAGATCGTGGGAGCTCCTACGAGCAGTACTTC. It translates to CASSQDRGSSYEQYF.

The chain combines TRBV19 with TRBJ1-2, with TRBD1 matching 8 bases. This CDR3 is built from 16 residues. Trimming removed 7 bases from V and 1 base from J; junction bases left unmatched: 11. Germline V gene sequence: CDR1 LNHDA, CDR2 SQIVND (reference sequence). CDR3 residues: CASTLGTGILNYGYTF. CDR3 coding DNA: TGTGCCAGTACCCTGGGGACAGGCATCCTTAACTATGGCTACACCTTC.

This clone was detected once. The chain employs TRBV19 and TRBJ2-7; 9 bases are shared with TRBD1. V lost 5 bases, J lost 6 bases, and 8 bases stayed unmatched. The CDR3 runs 14 residues. CDR1 and CDR2 (germline): LNHDA, SQIVND (reference sequence). This CDR3 reads CASSDRDRASEQYF. The CDR3 DNA follows: TGTGCCAGTAGTGACCGGGACAGGGCCTCCGAGCAGTACTTC.

This clone occurred once. The chain combines TRBV5-1 with TRBJ2-5; 8 nucleotides match TRBD2. CDR3 length equals 16 residues. Germline values: CDR1 SGHRS, CDR2 YFSETQ. With 2 bases clipped from V and 1 base from J, the junction kept 7 bases outside the gene matches. The DNA of the CDR3 is TGCGCCAGCAGCTTTCGGACTAGCTCCCTCCAAGAGACCCAGTACTTC. It specifies CASSFRTSSLQETQYF.

V is TRBV9 and J is TRBJ2-3, with a tentative D call TRBD2 (6 bases). The CDR3 has 15 amino acids. The germline CDR1 and CDR2 sequences are SGDLS and YYNGEE. Trimming pared 4 bases from V and 0 bases from J, leaving 12 bases between. The CDR3: CASSPQRVSTDTQYF. In DNA, the CDR3 is TGTGCCAGCAGCCCCCAGCGGGTCAGCACAGATACGCAGTATTTT.

This chain joins TRBV7-9 and TRBJ1-2; D might be TRBD1 (6 bases). The CDR3 is made up of 14 amino acids. Trimming pared 5 bases from V and 8 bases from J, leaving 18 bases between. Germline CDR1 SEHNR, CDR2 FQNEAQ (reference sequence). Written as DNA, the CDR3 is TGTGCCAGCAGCCCTGGGGCAGGGGCGCAGGGCTACACCTTC. As protein: CASSPGAGAQGYTF. Full variable domain (remainder filled in from reference TRBV7-9 and TRBJ1-2): DTGVSQNPRHKITKRGQNVTFRCDPISEHNRLYWYRQTLGQGPEFLTYFQNEAQLEKSRLLSDRFSAERPKGSFSTLEIQRTEQGDSAMYLCASSPGAGAQGYTFGSGTRLTVV.

The V call is TRBV21-1, the J call TRBJ2-2; TRBD1, the table's D call, was not compared with the DNA. TRBV21-1 is tagged as a pseudogene. The CDR3 covers 18 residues. CDR3 sequence: CASSNSGQGGDLTGELFF. The CDR3 DNA reads as TGTGCCAGCAGCAATTCTGGACAGGGTGGAGACCTCACCGGGGAGCTGTTTTTT.

This clone was observed a few times. V usage is TRBV6-6 and J usage is TRBJ1-4; the D gene is possibly TRBD1 (6 bases). The CDR3 has 15 residues. The V and J ends lost 2 bases and 5 bases respectively, with 12 bases between them. The germline V gene encodes CDR1 MNHNY and CDR2 SVGAGI (reference sequence). The CDR3 region has the DNA TGTGCCAGCAGTTACAAGGGGACAAGGAATGAAAAACTGTTTTTT. Protein product: CASSYKGTRNEKLFF.

The J gene is TRBJ1-2, the V gene TRBV21-1. TRBV21-1 is termed a pseudogene. The CDR3 is 11 residues long. The chain's CDR3 is CASGEMGGYTF. CDR3 DNA sequence: TGTGCCAGCGGGGAGATGGGGGGCTACACCTTC.

This rearrangement joins TRBV4-2 to TRBJ1-6; D gene ambiguous. With 0 bases removed from V and 4 bases from J, the gap between germline ends came to 7 bases. The CDR3 is made up of 15 amino acids. The germline CDR1 and CDR2 sequences are LGHNA and YNFKEQ. CDR3: CASSQEGAYNSPLHF. DNA for the CDR3: TGTGCCAGCAGCCAAGAGGGCGCATATAATTCACCCCTCCACTTT.